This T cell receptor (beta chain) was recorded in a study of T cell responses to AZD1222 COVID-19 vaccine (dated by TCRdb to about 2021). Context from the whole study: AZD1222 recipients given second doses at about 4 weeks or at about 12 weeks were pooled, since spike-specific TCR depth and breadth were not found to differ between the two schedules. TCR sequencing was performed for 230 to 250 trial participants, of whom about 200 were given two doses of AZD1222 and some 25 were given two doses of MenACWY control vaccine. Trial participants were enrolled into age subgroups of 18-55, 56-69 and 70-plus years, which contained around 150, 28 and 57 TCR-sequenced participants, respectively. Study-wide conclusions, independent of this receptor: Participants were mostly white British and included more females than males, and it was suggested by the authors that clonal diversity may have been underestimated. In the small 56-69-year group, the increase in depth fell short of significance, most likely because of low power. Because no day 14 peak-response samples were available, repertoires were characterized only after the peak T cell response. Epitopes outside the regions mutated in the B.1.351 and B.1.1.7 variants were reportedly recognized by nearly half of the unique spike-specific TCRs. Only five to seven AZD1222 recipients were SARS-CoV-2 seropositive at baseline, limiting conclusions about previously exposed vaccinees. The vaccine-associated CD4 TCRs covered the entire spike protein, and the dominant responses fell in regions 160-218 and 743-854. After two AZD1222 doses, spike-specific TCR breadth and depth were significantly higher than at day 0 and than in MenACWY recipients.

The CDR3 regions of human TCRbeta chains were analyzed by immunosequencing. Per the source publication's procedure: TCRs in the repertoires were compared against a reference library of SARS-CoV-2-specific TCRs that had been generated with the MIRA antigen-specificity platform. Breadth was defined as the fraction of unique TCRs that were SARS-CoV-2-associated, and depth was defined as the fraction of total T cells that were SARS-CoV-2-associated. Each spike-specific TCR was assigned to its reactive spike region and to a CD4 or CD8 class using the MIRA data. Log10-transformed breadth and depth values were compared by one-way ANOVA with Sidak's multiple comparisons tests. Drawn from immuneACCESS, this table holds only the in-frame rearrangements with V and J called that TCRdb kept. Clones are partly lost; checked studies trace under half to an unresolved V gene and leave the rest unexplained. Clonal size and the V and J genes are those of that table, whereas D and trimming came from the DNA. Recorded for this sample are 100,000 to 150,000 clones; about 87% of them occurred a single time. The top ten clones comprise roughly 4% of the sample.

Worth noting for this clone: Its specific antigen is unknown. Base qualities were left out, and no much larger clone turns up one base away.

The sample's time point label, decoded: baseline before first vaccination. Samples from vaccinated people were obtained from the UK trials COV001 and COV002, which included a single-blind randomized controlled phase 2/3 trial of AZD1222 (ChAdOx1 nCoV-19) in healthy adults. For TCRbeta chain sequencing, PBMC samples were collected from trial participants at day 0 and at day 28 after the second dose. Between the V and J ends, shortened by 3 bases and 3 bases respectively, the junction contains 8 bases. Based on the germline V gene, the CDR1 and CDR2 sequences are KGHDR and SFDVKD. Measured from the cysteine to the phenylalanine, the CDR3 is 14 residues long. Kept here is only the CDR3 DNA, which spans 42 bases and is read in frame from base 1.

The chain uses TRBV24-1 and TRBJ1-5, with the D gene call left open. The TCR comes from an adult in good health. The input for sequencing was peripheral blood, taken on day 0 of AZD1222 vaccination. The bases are TGTGCCACCAGTGATGGGGATGTCAATCAGCCCCAGCATTTT. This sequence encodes CATSDGDVNQPQHF.